The 24 T cell receptor beta chains in this list originate from one sample, sequenced in a study of cytomegalovirus exposure and HLA in healthy donors. PCR primers comprised 60 Vbeta and 13 Jbeta primers. Here immunoSEQ multiplex PCR was the method, and the copy in TCRdb shows in-frame clones only, minus some. The sample has 100,000 to 150,000 clones; the top ten hold 1.5% to 1.8%. The sample was PBMCs. The receptors shown here come from a woman aged 40 to 50 in good health and CMV-seronegative.

This chain connects TRBV9 to TRBJ2-5; D is perhaps TRBD2 (7 bases). Deletions cut 1 base from V and 2 bases from J, with 15 bases between. The CDR3 runs to 16 residues. Per germline, CDR1 SGDLS and CDR2 YYNGEE. The CDR3 loop reads CASSVQGRGWQETQYF. DNA for the CDR3: TGTGCCAGCAGCGTACAAGGGAGGGGGTGGCAAGAGACCCAGTACTTC. Using reference TRBV9 and TRBJ2-5 for the parts outside the CDR3, the full variable domain is DSGVTQTPKHLITATGQRVTLRCSPRSGDLSVYWYQQSLDQGLQFLIQYYNGEERAKGNILERFSAQQFPDLHSELNLSSLELGDSALYFCASSVQGRGWQETQYFGPGTRLLVL.

The chain recombines TRBV28 with TRBJ2-7; D might be TRBD2 (6 bases). V gave up 2 bases and J gave up 1 base, with 6 bases separating them. This CDR3 is built from 13 residues. From germline, CDR1 is MDHEN and CDR2 SYDVKM. The chain's CDR3 is CASSLAGSYEQYV. As DNA, the CDR3 is TGTGCCAGCAGTTTAGCGGGATCCTACGAGCAGTACGTC.

J is TRBJ1-5 and V is TRBV9; D is ambiguous. The CDR3 totals 16 residues. In germline, CDR1 is SGDLS, CDR2 YYNGEE. V lost 4 bases and J 6 bases, leaving 20 bases between the germline ends. This CDR3 is CASSPNPGLNGQPQHF. The CDR3 region has the DNA TGTGCCAGCAGCCCTAATCCAGGACTAAACGGTCAGCCCCAGCATTTT.

The chain recombines TRBV9 with TRBJ1-4, with no clear D. CDR1 and CDR2 from the germline V gene are SGDLS and YYNGEE. The length of the CDR3 is 15 residues. The germline V and J ends were trimmed by 2 bases and 3 bases, with 11 bases remaining between them. CDR3 nucleotide sequence: TGTGCCAGCAGCGTTATGGGGAGGGCTAATGAAAAACTGTTTTTT. Residues: CASSVMGRANEKLFF.

The chain recombines TRBV28 with TRBJ1-4, with 7 positions matching TRBD1. Trimming removed 5 bases from V and 8 bases from J; junction bases left unmatched: 2. Germline V gives CDR1 MDHEN, CDR2 SYDVKM. This CDR3 region has 12 residues. In DNA, the CDR3 is TGTGCCAGCAGTAACAGGGGAGAAAAACTGTTTTTT. Translating gives CASSNRGEKLFF.

The chain recombines TRBV6-5 with TRBJ1-1, with D uncertain. The germline V and J ends were trimmed by 5 bases and 1 base, with 11 bases remaining between them. The CDR3 contains 14 residues. Germline CDR1 and CDR2: MNHEY and SVGAGI. CDR3: CASSRATENTEAFF. The CDR3 DNA is TGTGCCAGCAGTAGAGCGACCGAGAACACTGAAGCTTTCTTT.

The chain joins TRBV25-1 to TRBJ1-1, with 7 nucleotides matching TRBD1. CDR3 length: 14 residues. The V and J ends lost 6 bases and 8 bases, in that order; junction bases with no gene match: 12. The germline V gene encodes CDR1 MGHDK and CDR2 SYGVNS. Here the CDR3 DNA reads TGTGCCAGCAGGGGACAGCCCACCCCTCCCGAAGCTTTCTTT. Translated, it gives CASRGQPTPPEAFF.

This sequence joins TRBV14 and TRBJ2-5; TRBD1 is a possible D gene (6 bases). Germline CDR1 SGHDN, CDR2 FVKESK. V was clipped by 1 base and J by 2 bases, with 8 bases between them. CDR3 length: 14 amino acids. The CDR3 region is CASSQGTAQETQYF. The DNA for the CDR3 is TGTGCCAGCAGCCAAGGGACAGCTCAAGAGACCCAGTACTTC.

V gene TRBV10-3 combines with J gene TRBJ1-2; D remains unclear. This CDR3 has 14 residues. The germline V gene has CDR1 ENHRY and CDR2 SYGVKD. V lost 3 bases to trimming and J lost 4 bases, with 12 bases between them. The CDR3 DNA reads TGTGCCATCAGTGATAGTCTACAGTCCTATGGCTACACCTTC. Encoded protein: CAISDSLQSYGYTF.

This chain connects TRBV7-9 to TRBJ2-5; unclear D gene. Looked up from germline, CDR1 is SEHNR and CDR2 is FQNEAQ (reference sequence). CDR3 length: 14 amino acids. V shed 2 bases and J shed 0 bases, with 7 bases lying between them. Here the CDR3 reads CASSLSVDQETQYF. The CDR3 DNA reads as TGTGCCAGCAGCTTAAGCGTTGACCAAGAGACCCAGTACTTC.

The V and J genes are TRBV7-3 and TRBJ2-2, with 7 bases that match TRBD2. Germline CDR1 is SGHTA and CDR2 is FQGTGA. After removal of 6 bases from V and 1 base from J, the junction contained 2 bases not matched to a gene. There are 14 residues in the CDR3. The CDR3 nucleotides read TGTGCCAGCAGGCGCGGGGGGAACACCGGGGAGCTGTTTTTT. Translated, it gives CASRRGGNTGELFF. The whole variable domain, remainder taken from reference TRBV7-3 and TRBJ2-2, is GAGVSQTPSNKVTEKGKYVELRCDPISGHTALYWYRQSLGQGPEFLIYFQGTGAADDSGLPNDRFFAVRPEGSVSTLKIQRTERGDSAVYLCASRRGGNTGELFFGEGSRLTVL.

The V and J genes are TRBV2 and TRBJ1-1, with D possibly being TRBD1 (6 bases). This CDR3 has 15 residues. Trimming took 8 bases from V and 0 from J, leaving 16 bases between them. Germline CDR1 SNHLY, CDR2 FYNNEI. The CDR3 is CASGRQGSVNTEAFF. The CDR3 DNA is TGTGCCAGCGGAAGGCAGGGGTCCGTGAACACTGAAGCTTTCTTT.

V is TRBV4-3 and J is TRBJ2-1; tentatively, D is TRBD1 (5 bases). The CDR3 covers 16 residues. V lost 1 base, J lost 9 bases, and 19 bases lay in between. Germline loops: CDR1 LGHNA, CDR2 YSLEER. CDR3 in amino acids: CASSQGFSGAQSEQFF. CDR3 bases: TGCGCCAGCAGCCAAGGGTTTTCTGGGGCACAATCTGAGCAGTTCTTC.

This chain uses TRBV19 with TRBJ1-1, with D possibly being TRBD1 (6 bases). Trimming removed 3 bases from V and 5 bases from J, with 19 bases in between. CDR1 is LNHDA and CDR2 is SQIVND in the germline V gene (reference sequence). The CDR3 runs 16 residues. CDR3 sequence reads: CASSIFWGRGGTEAFF. CDR3 coding DNA: TGTGCCAGTAGTATCTTCTGGGGCAGGGGAGGGACTGAAGCTTTCTTT.

This chain links TRBV7-3 with TRBJ2-6; 7 positions agree with TRBD2. Germline V gene lookup returns CDR1 SGHTA and CDR2 FQGTGA. The length of the CDR3 is 14 residues. The ends lost 8 bases at V and 2 bases at J; junction bases unmatched: 3. The CDR3 protein is CASGTTAGANVLTF. CDR3 DNA: TGTGCCAGCGGGACTACGGCTGGGGCCAACGTCCTGACTTTC. Filled out from reference TRBV7-3 and TRBJ2-6, the complete variable domain reads GAGVSQTPSNKVTEKGKYVELRCDPISGHTALYWYRQSLGQGPEFLIYFQGTGAADDSGLPNDRFFAVRPEGSVSTLKIQRTERGDSAVYLCASGTTAGANVLTFGAGSRLTVL.

The V call is TRBV5-1, the J call TRBJ2-5, with 13 bases fitting TRBD2. V trimming: 4 bases; J trimming: 5 bases; junction bases outside the gene matches: 14. In germline, CDR1 is SGHRS, CDR2 YFSETQ. This CDR3 is built from 18 residues. DNA for the CDR3: TGCGCCAGCAGCCCAGAATTTACTAGCGGGGGGGCTGGGGAGACCCAGTACTTC. It yields the protein CASSPEFTSGGAGETQYF.

The V and J genes are TRBV9 and TRBJ2-5; tentatively, D is TRBD2 (6 bases). The CDR3 is 15 amino acids. Trimming cost V 1 base and J 2 bases, with 12 bases left between them. Germline lookup yields CDR1 SGDLS and CDR2 YYNGEE. Here the CDR3 reads CASSVKEGGQETQYF. The CDR3 region has the DNA TGTGCCAGCAGCGTAAAGGAGGGTGGGCAAGAGACCCAGTACTTC. Variable domain in full (rest from reference TRBV9 and TRBJ2-5): DSGVTQTPKHLITATGQRVTLRCSPRSGDLSVYWYQQSLDQGLQFLIQYYNGEERAKGNILERFSAQQFPDLHSELNLSSLELGDSALYFCASSVKEGGQETQYFGPGTRLLVL.

The genes are TRBV25-1 and TRBJ2-5, with D perhaps matching TRBD2 (6 bases). Germline lookup yields CDR1 MGHDK and CDR2 SYGVNS. The CDR3 runs to 13 residues. Trimming removed 8 bases from V and 1 base from J, with 11 bases in between. The CDR3 DNA reads as TGTGCCAGCCGTCTGGGGGGCCAAGAGACCCAGTACTTC. This gives the protein CASRLGGQETQYF.

This chain connects TRBV28 to TRBJ1-6, with unresolved D. The length of the CDR3 is 14 residues. Germline CDR1 and CDR2: MDHEN and SYDVKM. V was pared by 2 bases and J by 10 bases, with 12 bases between. The CDR3 here is CASSLPQFESPLHF. CDR3 sequence (DNA): TGTGCCAGCAGTTTACCCCAATTTGAGTCACCCCTCCACTTT.

The CDR3 loop is CASSRGKQFYGYTF. In DNA form, the CDR3 reads TGCGCCAGCAGCCGAGGGAAGCAATTCTATGGCTACACCTTC. This chain joins TRBV4-1 and TRBJ1-2; D remains unclear. Trimming left V 4 bases short and J 4 bases short, with 13 bases between. The CDR3 is 14 residues long. The germline V gene encodes CDR1 MGHRA and CDR2 YSYEKL.

The chain joins TRBV4-3 to TRBJ1-1, with 9 bases aligning to TRBD1. From germline, CDR1 is LGHNA and CDR2 YSLEER. This CDR3 region has 15 residues. V lost 3 bases to trimming and J lost 10 bases; unmatched junction nucleotides: 12. The CDR3 DNA reads TGCGCCAGCAGCCATGATCCGGGACAGGGTGTTCGAGCTTTCTTT. The encoded protein is CASSHDPGQGVRAFF.

V usage is TRBV28 and J usage is TRBJ2-2, with D maybe TRBD2 (7 bases). CDR1 MDHEN and CDR2 SYDVKM come from the germline V gene. The ends were cut back, 4 bases at V and 4 bases at J, with 13 bases in the middle. This CDR3 is 15 amino acids long. CDR3 in amino acids: CASSYGGAPTGELFF. In nucleotides, the CDR3 is TGTGCCAGCAGTTATGGGGGGGCCCCCACCGGGGAGCTGTTTTTT.

The chain links TRBV6-1 to TRBJ2-3; 11 nucleotides agree with TRBD2. The ends lost 1 base at V and 4 bases at J; junction bases unmatched: 1. Germline CDR1 is MNHNS and CDR2 is SASEGT. CDR3 length equals 15 residues. CDR3 DNA sequence: TGTGCCAGCAGTGAAGTAGCGGGGGGGCCAGATACGCAGTATTTT. Translated, it gives CASSEVAGGPDTQYF.

The CDR3 region has the DNA TGTGCCAGCAGGAGAGGGACAAACCAAGAGACCCAGTACTTC. Residues: CASRRGTNQETQYF. This chain joins TRBV6-5 and TRBJ2-5, with D maybe TRBD1 (6 bases). Germline CDR1 reads MNHEY; CDR2 reads SVGAGI. CDR3 length: 14 residues. V lost 6 bases to trimming and J lost 0 bases, with 11 bases between them.